Below are 6 T cell receptor beta chains sequenced from a single sample in a study of T cells after yellow fever vaccination (dated by TCRdb to between 2017 and 2020). Explained via the paper, the treatment or condition label denotes: live attenuated yellow fever vaccine strain. Library preparation used 5' RACE. Sequencing was carried out with an Illumina HiSeq 2500. Using fastp trimming at Q25 and MiXCR clonotype assembly, TCRdb reanalyzed the public sequencing data and kept in-frame beta chains. All rows with the same CDR3 protein become a single entry with the most common DNA and genes. For this sample there are roughly 520,000 distinct CDR3 sequences; 21% appear just once. The top ten hold less than 20% of the sample. The material sequenced was PBMCs, taken roughly 20 days after the first yellow fever vaccination. The receptors come from a man aged 18-30 years who received the YFV17D yellow fever vaccine.

This clonotype was seen only a few times. The chain combines TRBV7-9 with TRBJ1-5; 10 bases match TRBD1. From germline, CDR1 is SEHNR and CDR2 FQNEAQ (reference sequence). The CDR3 extends over 16 amino acids. Trimming removed 1 base from V and 7 bases from J; junction bases left unmatched: 7. The CDR3 loop is CASSLGRQGAGQPQHF. The CDR3 coding sequence is TGTGCCAGCAGCTTAGGGAGACAGGGGGCCGGGCAGCCCCAGCATTTT.

This clonotype was counted once. This chain joins TRBV5-1 and TRBJ2-5; 8 positions agree with TRBD2. This CDR3 is 17 amino acids long. J lost 4 bases, V lost 4 bases, and 15 bases had no gene match. Germline CDR1 reads SGHRS; CDR2 reads YFSETQ. The CDR3 sequence is CASSRFGGGQSVETQYF. The CDR3 nucleotides read TGCGCCAGCAGCAGGTTTGGCGGGGGGCAGTCGGTAGAGACCCAGTACTTC.

This clonotype appeared a few times. The V and J genes are TRBV27 and TRBJ2-2; D uncertain. Germline V gene lookup returns CDR1 MNHEY and CDR2 SMNVEV (reference sequence). This CDR3 comprises 14 residues. Trimming left V 8 bases short and J 4 bases short, with 14 bases between. CDR3 region: CASDARWGTGELFF. DNA for the CDR3: TGTGCCAGCGATGCGCGCTGGGGCACCGGGGAGCTGTTTTTT.

This clonotype was recorded a few times. The genes are TRBV24-1 and TRBJ2-1, with D unclear. The V gene lost 10 bases and the J gene lost 0 bases, with 12 bases spanning the gap. There are 14 residues in the CDR3. Germline values: CDR1 KGHDR, CDR2 SFDVKD. The DNA for the CDR3 is TGTGCCACTTCTGGTGGTCCCTCCTACAATGAGCAGTTCTTC. Its translation is CATSGGPSYNEQFF.

The rearrangement uses TRBV4-1 and TRBJ1-1; possibly TRBD1 for D (5 bases). The CDR3 length is 15 residues. The V gene lost 3 bases and the J gene lost 3 bases, with 14 bases spanning the gap. Per the germline V gene, CDR1 is MGHRA and CDR2 is YSYEKL. This chain's CDR3 is CASSHRGRVDTEAFF. CDR3 in DNA: TGCGCCAGCAGCCATAGGGGCCGGGTAGACACTGAAGCTTTCTTT.

This clonotype was seen only a few times. J is TRBJ2-3 and V is TRBV4-3; 7 positions match TRBD1. This CDR3 spans 17 amino acids. Germline CDR1 is LGHNA and CDR2 is YSLEER. V lost 0 bases to trimming and J lost 6 bases; unmatched junction nucleotides: 12. CDR3 amino acids: CASSQDPSQGKIDTQYF. CDR3 in DNA: TGCGCCAGCAGCCAAGATCCCTCACAGGGGAAAATTGATACGCAGTATTTT.